The source of this TCR beta chain is a study of human T cells and chemical hapten exposure. There are many counts of this clonotype. The CDR3 covers 15 residues. TCRdb called the RACE reads again in MiXCR, with one record for every CDR3 protein. This table has 65,000 or so distinct CDR3 sequences, roughly 6.6% appearing once. Time point reported: healthy volunteer bleed at 6 weeks. Unfractionated whole blood was the source of the extracted total RNA. The chain employs TRBV21-1 and TRBJ2-7; the table's D call TRBD1 went unverified against the DNA. TRBV21-1 is a recognized pseudogene. This sequence originates from a female donor in good health. Some clones in this sample may be carry-over from other donors' samples. Specimen: whole blood. The CDR3 DNA follows: TGTGCCAGCAGCTCGAAAAGTCGGGCGTATTACGAGCAGTACTTC. It is translated as CASSSKSRAYYEQYF.